Presented here are 26 T cell receptor beta chains from one specimen sequenced in a study of HIV-infected children after antiretroviral therapy interruption. A 3' RACE protocol on RNA, with unique molecular identifiers, produced the TCR library. Using its own MiXCR run on the 3' RACE reads, TCRdb lists one record per CDR3 protein. Found here are 45,000 to 50,000 distinct CDR3 sequences, 4.3% of them singletons; the top ten hold roughly 0.7%. Treatment defined: PENTA 11 planned treatment interruption arm or continuous ART arm. Specimen: CD45RA+ CD4+ T cells from PBMCs, pooled from several time points, collected from a donor given antiretroviral therapy, either interrupted or continuous. Subset indicated: naive CD4+ CD45RA+ CD45RO- T cells. The receptors shown here come from a pool of human donors with HIV.

This clonotype came up many times. The chain joins TRBV6-6 to TRBJ1-5; TRBD1 agrees at 8 bases. The CDR3 extends over 14 amino acids. Unmatched junction bases numbered 9, after V lost 7 bases and J lost 7 bases. Germline assignment: CDR1 MNHNY and CDR2 SVGAGI (reference sequence). The CDR3 is CASTQGAGEQPQHF. The CDR3 DNA follows: TGTGCCAGCACCCAGGGGGCGGGAGAACAGCCCCAGCATTTT.

This clonotype was found a few times. The chain carries TRBV5-1 and TRBJ2-1; 13 bases match TRBD2. The CDR3 spans 15 residues. V trimming: 4 bases; J trimming: 9 bases; junction bases outside the gene matches: 7. Germline values: CDR1 SGHRS, CDR2 YFSETQ. CDR3 DNA: TGCGCCAGCAGCCCAGGACTAGCGGGAGAAGGTGAGCAGTTCTTC. It translates to CASSPGLAGEGEQFF.

This clonotype came up many times. The chain uses TRBV19 and TRBJ2-2; D gene unclear. This CDR3 contains 13 residues. Germline V gene sequence: CDR1 LNHDA, CDR2 SQIVND (reference sequence). Trimming pared 7 bases from V and 5 bases from J, leaving 11 bases between. CDR3 bases: TGTGCCAGTAAGCTTTTAAATACCGGGGAGCTGTTTTTT. This codes for CASKLLNTGELFF. Complete variable domain (other parts from reference TRBV19 and TRBJ2-2): DGGITQSPKYLFRKEGQNVTLSCEQNLNHDAMYWYRQDPGQGLRLIYYSQIVNDFQKGDIAEGYSVSREKKESFPLTVTSAQKNPTAFYLCASKLLNTGELFFGEGSRLTVL.

This clonotype was recorded at least ten times. The V and J genes are TRBV28 and TRBJ2-1; the D gene is possibly TRBD2 (6 bases). Deletions cut 8 bases from V and 6 bases from J, with 17 bases between. The CDR3 has 14 amino acids. Germline CDR1 and CDR2: MDHEN and SYDVKM. The CDR3 protein is CASFKGGGSNEQFF. DNA of the CDR3: TGTGCCAGCTTCAAGGGAGGTGGTAGCAATGAGCAGTTCTTC.

In its sample, this clonotype was seen many times. CDR3 in amino acids: CSAAKRESRNEQYF. DNA for the CDR3: TGCAGTGCCGCGAAACGTGAAAGCAGGAACGAGCAGTACTTC. This chain joins TRBV20-1 and TRBJ2-7; D not resolved. With 6 bases removed from V and 5 bases from J, the gap between germline ends came to 20 bases. Looked up from germline, CDR1 is DFQATT and CDR2 is SNEGSKA (reference sequence). The CDR3 consists of 14 residues.

This clonotype showed up many times. This chain joins TRBV2 and TRBJ2-7; possible D gene TRBD2, 5 bases. The CDR3 extends over 13 amino acids. V was shortened by 8 bases and J by 6 bases, with 17 bases between the two germline ends. Germline values: CDR1 SNHLY, CDR2 FYNNEI. CDR3 region: CASGDEGNSEQYF. CDR3 in DNA: TGTGCCAGCGGCGACGAGGGAAACAGCGAGCAGTACTTC.

Ten or more counts support this clonotype. The chain combines TRBV5-1 with TRBJ2-1; perhaps D is TRBD1 or TRBD2 (5 bases each). Deletions cut 0 bases from V and 8 bases from J, with 12 bases between. The CDR3 sequence is 14 residues long. Germline-derived CDR1 and CDR2 are SGHRS and YFSETQ. The CDR3 is CASSLAPGPDEQFF. Here the CDR3 DNA reads TGCGCCAGCAGCTTGGCCCCGGGGCCGGATGAGCAGTTCTTC.

This clonotype was seen ten or more times. The chain joins TRBV3-1 to TRBJ1-1, with D uncertain. Germline values: CDR1 LGHDT, CDR2 YNNKEL (reference sequence). The CDR3 consists of 15 residues. The V end lost 4 bases, the J end lost 0 bases, and 12 bases lay between the germline ends. This CDR3 is CASSRGWHMNTEAFF. DNA for the CDR3: TGTGCCAGCAGCCGTGGGTGGCACATGAACACTGAAGCTTTCTTT.

This clonotype was seen many times. The CDR3 is CASSQHTGTSGPYEQYF. The CDR3 coding sequence is TGTGCCAGCAGCCAACACACCGGGACTAGCGGCCCCTACGAGCAGTACTTC. The chain employs TRBV4-2 and TRBJ2-7, with 11 positions matching TRBD2. V gave up 2 bases and J gave up 2 bases; unmatched junction bases: 8. The CDR3 covers 17 residues. Germline CDR1 LGHNA, CDR2 YNFKEQ.

This clonotype was counted many times. The chain is built from TRBV12-3 or TRBV12-4 and TRBJ2-7; TRBD1 matches 8 bases. The CDR3 covers 16 residues. V dropped 5 bases and J dropped 6; count of bases not matched to a gene: 15. CDR3 protein: CASSRSPGQGFGEQYF. CDR3 DNA: TGTGCCAGCAGTCGAAGCCCCGGACAGGGATTTGGCGAGCAGTACTTC.

This clonotype has a count of ten or more. This chain joins TRBV7-9 and TRBJ1-4, with D possibly TRBD1 on 6 matching bases. The V gene lost 0 bases and the J gene lost 8 bases, with 13 bases spanning the gap. The CDR3 spans 15 residues. Germline V CDR1 and CDR2: SEHNR, FQNEAQ (reference sequence). CDR3 bases: TGTGCCAGCAGCTTAGCCCGACAGGTCAACGAAAAACTGTTTTTT. Encoded protein: CASSLARQVNEKLFF.

This clonotype was found many times. This rearrangement joins TRBV12-3 or TRBV12-4 to TRBJ1-5; D remains unclear. The V gene lost 3 bases and the J gene lost 4 bases, with 10 bases spanning the gap. The CDR3 has 14 amino acids. In DNA, the CDR3 is TGTGCCAGCAGTTTTGGGCCTAAAAATCAGCCCCAGCATTTT. It yields the protein CASSFGPKNQPQHF.

This clonotype turned up a few times. The V and J genes are TRBV5-1 and TRBJ2-1; 12 bases line up with TRBD1. Germline CDR1 and CDR2: SGHRS and YFSETQ. There are 14 residues in the CDR3. The V gene end was trimmed by 5 bases and the J gene end by 9 bases; junction bases not matched to a gene: 6. CDR3 amino acids: CASSRGQGASEQFF. Here the CDR3 DNA reads TGCGCCAGCAGTAGGGGACAGGGGGCAAGTGAGCAGTTCTTC.

This clonotype was counted many times. V is TRBV9 and J is TRBJ2-3; 9 positions agree with TRBD1. The length of the CDR3 is 18 residues. Germline loops: CDR1 SGDLS, CDR2 YYNGEE. J lost 0 bases, V lost 5 bases, and 13 bases had no gene match. CDR3 nucleotide sequence: TGTGCCAGCAGTGCCACCGGGACAGGGTCCCCTAGCACAGATACGCAGTATTTT. Translating gives CASSATGTGSPSTDTQYF.

This clonotype was counted ten times or more. V and J are TRBV2 and TRBJ1-1; TRBD1 matches at 9 bases. CDR1 and CDR2 from the germline V gene are SNHLY and FYNNEI. V was pared by 10 bases and J by 6 bases, with 12 bases of the junction left unmatched. The CDR3 has 14 amino acids. For the CDR3, the DNA is TGTGCCACAACAGGAGGGACAGGGTATGCTGAAGCTTTCTTT. This sequence encodes CATTGGTGYAEAFF.

Only a few counts were recorded for this clonotype. V and J are TRBV3-1 and TRBJ1-1; D is perhaps TRBD1 (5 bases). This CDR3 is built from 13 residues. The V gene lost 1 base and the J gene lost 7 bases, with 10 bases spanning the gap. CDR1 is LGHDT, CDR2 YNNKEL, per germline (reference sequence). This chain's CDR3 is CASSQGTPGEAFF. For the CDR3, the DNA is TGTGCCAGCAGCCAAGGGACACCCGGTGAAGCTTTCTTT.

This clonotype has ten or more counts. This rearrangement joins TRBV2 to TRBJ2-1, with D unresolved. Deletions cut 5 bases from V and 0 bases from J, with 8 bases between. The CDR3 extends over 14 amino acids. Germline CDR1 and CDR2: SNHLY and FYNNEI. CDR3 DNA sequence: TGTGCCAGCAGTCGGCTGAGCTCCTACAATGAGCAGTTCTTC. Translation: CASSRLSSYNEQFF.

This clonotype came up once. The chain uses TRBV18 and TRBJ2-3; 8 bases align to TRBD1. CDR3 size: 16 residues. CDR1 is KGHSH, CDR2 LQKENI, per germline. The junction had 4 bases not matched to a gene; V was cut back by 0 bases and J by 2 bases. The chain's CDR3 is CASSPPGQDFTDTQYF. The CDR3 coding sequence is TGTGCCAGCTCACCACCGGGACAGGACTTCACAGATACGCAGTATTTT.

This clonotype was counted ten times or more. This chain uses TRBV20-1 with TRBJ2-7, with D possibly TRBD1 on 5 matching bases. V lost 6 bases, J lost 1 base, and 13 bases lay in between. Germline V CDR1 and CDR2: DFQATT, SNEGSKA (reference sequence). This CDR3 is 13 amino acids long. The CDR3 loop is CSAQTRASYEQYF. For the CDR3, the DNA is TGCAGTGCCCAAACCAGGGCGTCCTACGAGCAGTACTTC.

This clonotype was seen many times. The chain links TRBV7-3 to TRBJ2-7; no firm D call. CDR1 is SGHTA and CDR2 is FQGTGA in the germline V gene. The CDR3 extends over 10 amino acids. The V end lost 7 bases, the J end lost 4 bases, and 5 bases lay between the germline ends. CDR3 sequence: CASIKYEQYF. The CDR3 coding sequence is TGTGCCAGCATCAAGTACGAGCAGTACTTC.

The V and J genes are TRBV7-2 and TRBJ2-6; perhaps D is TRBD1 or TRBD2 (5 bases each). The CDR3 length is 17 residues. CDR1 and CDR2 from the germline V gene are SGHTA and FQGNSA. V lost 8 bases and J lost 2, with 19 bases in between. CDR3: CASGRGSLGAGANVLTF. As DNA, the CDR3 is TGTGCCAGCGGCAGAGGGTCTCTAGGGGCTGGGGCCAACGTCCTGACTTTC.

This clonotype was picked up many times. The V call is TRBV7-3, the J call TRBJ2-4; TRBD1 matches at 7 bases. Per the germline V gene, CDR1 is SGHTA and CDR2 is FQGTGA. V lost 2 bases and J lost 8; bases outside the gene matches: 3. This CDR3 has 13 amino acids. In DNA, the CDR3 is TGTGCCAGCAGCTTAGACAGGGAAGACATTCAGTACTTC. This codes for CASSLDREDIQYF.

V and J are TRBV5-4 and TRBJ1-1, with TRBD1 as a possible D gene (6 bases). V was clipped by 0 bases and J by 0 bases, with 15 bases between them. In germline, CDR1 is SGHNT, CDR2 YYREEE (reference sequence). The CDR3 sequence is 17 residues long. The CDR3 nucleotides read TGTGCCAGCAGCTTGGGACCGGACAGACCGATGAACACTGAAGCTTTCTTT. Its translation: CASSLGPDRPMNTEAFF.

The chain combines TRBV5-1 with TRBJ2-2; D might be TRBD1 or TRBD2, each matching 6 bases. Trimming pared 4 bases from V and 8 bases from J, leaving 21 bases between. The length of the CDR3 is 16 residues. Looked up from germline, CDR1 is SGHRS and CDR2 is YFSETQ. The CDR3 nucleotides read TGCGCCAGCAGCCTAGACTCGGGCGGGACACCGGGGGAGCTGTTTTTT. It codes for CASSLDSGGTPGELFF. The full variable domain, completed using reference TRBV5-1 and TRBJ2-2, is KAGVTQTPRYLIKTRGQQVTLSCSPISGHRSVSWYQQTPGQGLQFLFEYFSETQRNKGNFPGRFSGRQFSNSRSEMNVSTLELGDSALYLCASSLDSGGTPGELFFGEGSRLTVL.

This clonotype was recorded at least ten times. The chain employs TRBV24-1 and TRBJ1-1, with D possibly being TRBD1 (5 bases). The CDR3 runs 13 residues. Germline V CDR1 and CDR2: KGHDR, SFDVKD. The V and J ends lost 5 bases and 9 bases respectively, with 15 bases between them. The CDR3 loop reads CATSGLSTDKAFF. The CDR3 DNA reads as TGTGCCACCAGTGGACTATCGACAGACAAAGCTTTCTTT.

This clonotype was seen ten or more times. The chain uses TRBV20-1 and TRBJ2-5, with 9 bases lining up with TRBD2. V was pared by 0 bases and J by 4 bases, with 9 bases of the junction left unmatched. This CDR3 spans 16 amino acids. From germline, CDR1 is DFQATT and CDR2 SNEGSKA (reference sequence). CDR3 region: CSAREPRGGAGETQYF. CDR3 DNA: TGCAGTGCTAGAGAACCGCGCGGGGGGGCCGGAGAGACCCAGTACTTC.